These 28 T cell receptor beta chains were sequenced from one sample in a study of T cell responses to AZD1222 COVID-19 vaccine. Method: immunoSEQ multiplex PCR; TCRdb's copy keeps in-frame clones and lacks some. The table lists more than 110,000 clones, 80% to 95% of them singletons. This sample comprised peripheral blood, obtained on day 0 of AZD1222 vaccination. These TCRs come from an adult in good health.

The sample holds a few counts of this clone. The gene calls are TRBV19 and TRBJ1-5, with no clear D. In germline, CDR1 is LNHDA, CDR2 SQIVND (reference sequence). This CDR3 is built from 15 residues. V shed 5 bases and J shed 10 bases, with 21 bases lying between them. The CDR3 spells CASSLLRLGLKPQHF. The CDR3 bases are TGTGCCAGTAGTTTACTCCGGTTGGGATTAAAACCCCAGCATTTT.

The rearrangement joins TRBV2 to TRBJ2-1, with 10 positions matching TRBD1. Germline CDR1 is SNHLY and CDR2 is FYNNEI. CDR3 length: 15 residues. V shed 8 bases, J shed 4 bases, and the junction held 8 bases outside the gene matches. The CDR3 region is CASQGTGDLYNEQFF. The CDR3 DNA reads TGTGCCAGCCAAGGGACAGGGGATCTATACAATGAGCAGTTCTTC.

CDR3 in DNA: TGTGCCAGCAGCCGCAGGGTCCGGACTGAAGCTTTCTTT. Translating gives CASSRRVRTEAFF. This chain uses TRBV28 with TRBJ1-1, with D maybe TRBD1 (5 bases). V was trimmed by 6 bases and J by 5 bases, leaving 13 bases between them. Germline values: CDR1 MDHEN, CDR2 SYDVKM. This CDR3 contains 13 residues. Looking up the rest from reference TRBV28 and TRBJ1-1 gives the full variable domain: DVKVTQSSRYLVKRTGEKVFLECVQDMDHENMFWYRQDPGLGLRLIYFSYDVKMKEKGDIPEGYSVSREKKERFSLILESASTNQTSMYLCASSRRVRTEAFFGQGTRLTVV.

This chain connects TRBV5-6 to TRBJ1-2, with D uncertain. The V and J ends lost 0 bases and 6 bases respectively, with 9 bases between them. CDR3 length: 13 residues. The germline CDR1 and CDR2 sequences are SGHDT and YYEEEE. CDR3 residues: CASSLAGPNGYTF. CDR3 sequence (DNA): TGTGCCAGCAGCTTGGCCGGGCCGAATGGCTACACCTTC.

The chain couples TRBV9 to TRBJ1-4; D perhaps matches TRBD1 (5 bases). The CDR3 totals 16 residues. The V gene's germline CDR1 is SGDLS and CDR2 YYNGEE. Trimming stripped 0 bases from V and 5 bases from J, with 14 bases between. CDR3 loop: CASSVGVSGGNEKLFF. In DNA, the CDR3 is TGTGCCAGCAGCGTAGGGGTGTCGGGGGGGAATGAAAAACTGTTTTTT. Supplemented by reference TRBV9 and TRBJ1-4, the full variable domain reads DSGVTQTPKHLITATGQRVTLRCSPRSGDLSVYWYQQSLDQGLQFLIQYYNGEERAKGNILERFSAQQFPDLHSELNLSSLELGDSALYFCASSVGVSGGNEKLFFGSGTQLSVL.

The rearrangement uses TRBV3-1 (or the pseudogene TRBV3-2) and TRBJ2-5, with 8 bases fitting TRBD2. This CDR3 spans 14 amino acids. With V trimmed by 3 bases and J by 5 bases, 5 bases remained unmatched. CDR1 is LGHDT and CDR2 is YNNKEL in the germline V gene (reference sequence). Written as DNA, the CDR3 is TGTGCCAGCAGCCACGGGAGGGCCGGGGAGACCCAGTACTTC. This sequence encodes CASSHGRAGETQYF.

The CDR3 coding sequence is TGTGCCAGCAGTTTCCCTTCACCCCTCCACTTT. Protein: CASSFPSPLHF. This chain connects TRBV28 to TRBJ1-6, with D unresolved. CDR1 MDHEN and CDR2 SYDVKM come from the germline V gene. This CDR3 is 11 amino acids long. V was shortened by 3 bases and J by 9 bases, with 3 bases between the two germline ends.

This clone was recorded once. The chain combines TRBV6-4 with TRBJ2-7; tentative D call: TRBD2 (5 bases). This CDR3 comprises 13 residues. Germline V gene data show CDR1 as MRHNA and CDR2 as SNTAGT. V was clipped by 2 bases and J by 2 bases, with 7 bases between them. The CDR3 sequence is CASSDPGTYEQYF. As DNA, the CDR3 is TGTGCCAGCAGTGACCCCGGGACCTACGAGCAGTACTTC.

The rearrangement uses TRBV5-5 and TRBJ2-7; TRBD1 might be the D (5 bases). The CDR3 totals 14 residues. Trimming pared 2 bases from V and 2 bases from J, leaving 11 bases between. Germline V gene sequence: CDR1 SGHKS, CDR2 YYEKEE (reference sequence). DNA for the CDR3: TGTGCCAGCAGCTTCGAGACAGCCCCCTACGAGCAGTACTTC. Its translation is CASSFETAPYEQYF.

V gene TRBV7-2 combines with J gene TRBJ2-7; D unclear. Trimming left V 2 bases short and J 7 bases short, with 12 bases between. The CDR3 runs 13 residues. Germline loops: CDR1 SGHTA, CDR2 FQGNSA. The CDR3 loop reads CASSLLRTREQYF. Here the CDR3 DNA reads TGTGCCAGCAGCTTACTACGGACCCGAGAGCAGTACTTC.

The rearrangement joins TRBV7-2 to TRBJ2-1; D is ambiguous. The germline V gene encodes CDR1 SGHTA and CDR2 FQGNSA. V lost 5 bases, J lost 5 bases, and 16 bases lay in between. The CDR3 loop spans 15 amino acids. CDR3 protein: CASSPQDRNHNEQFF. CDR3 nucleotides: TGTGCCAGCAGCCCCCAGGACCGAAACCACAATGAGCAGTTCTTC.

The chain employs TRBV12-3 or TRBV12-4 and TRBJ1-1; D ambiguous. This CDR3 is 12 amino acids long. Trimming took off 2 bases at V and 8 bases at J, with 9 bases between the two ends. CDR3 bases: TGTGCCAGCAGTTTAATTACAGCAGAAGCTTTCTTT. It specifies CASSLITAEAFF.

This clone came up a few times. The V gene is TRBV29-1, the J gene TRBJ2-7, with 11 bases matching TRBD2. The CDR3 contains 17 residues. CDR1 and CDR2 from the germline V gene are SQVTM and ANQGSEA. Trimming cost V 2 bases and J 4 bases; bases outside gene matches: 13. CDR3 sequence (DNA): TGCAGCGTTGAAAAAGTCCCACTAGCGGGAGCCAAATACGAGCAGTACTTC. It codes for CSVEKVPLAGAKYEQYF.

The chain combines TRBV19 with TRBJ2-6; D remains unclear. CDR1 and CDR2 (germline): LNHDA, SQIVND (reference sequence). The CDR3 loop spans 15 amino acids. V was trimmed by 3 bases and J by 1 base, leaving 7 bases between them. In DNA form, the CDR3 reads TGTGCCAGTAGTATGGTCCTTTCTGGGGCCAACGTCCTGACTTTC. It specifies CASSMVLSGANVLTF. Drawing the rest from reference TRBV19 and TRBJ2-6, the complete variable domain is DGGITQSPKYLFRKEGQNVTLSCEQNLNHDAMYWYRQDPGQGLRLIYYSQIVNDFQKGDIAEGYSVSREKKESFPLTVTSAQKNPTAFYLCASSMVLSGANVLTFGAGSRLTVL.

This chain links TRBV4-3 with TRBJ2-3; TRBD2 aligns across 9 bases. The length of the CDR3 is 16 residues. Germline V CDR1 and CDR2: LGHNA, YSLEER. V dropped 3 bases and J dropped 4; count of bases not matched to a gene: 8. CDR3 DNA sequence: TGCGCCAGCAGCCAGGTAGCGGGAGTGGGTGCAGATACGCAGTATTTT. Protein: CASSQVAGVGADTQYF.

The J gene is TRBJ1-1, the V gene TRBV2; D is ambiguous. The germline V gene has CDR1 SNHLY and CDR2 FYNNEI. This CDR3 has 13 residues. V dropped 6 bases and J dropped 0 bases, with 8 bases sitting between them. In DNA, the CDR3 is TGTGCCAGCAGCCCGGAGATGAACACTGAAGCTTTCTTT. Its protein product is CASSPEMNTEAFF. Together with reference TRBV2 and TRBJ1-1, the CDR3 gives the full variable domain: EPEVTQTPSHQVTQMGQEVILRCVPISNHLYFYWYRQILGQKVEFLVSFYNNEISEKSEIFDDQFSVERPDGSNFTLKIRSTKLEDSAMYFCASSPEMNTEAFFGQGTRLTVV.

This rearrangement joins TRBV24-1 to TRBJ1-1; D gene uncertain. The length of the CDR3 is 12 residues. The germline V gene encodes CDR1 KGHDR and CDR2 SFDVKD. The V end lost 6 bases, the J end lost 5 bases, and 9 bases lay between the germline ends. CDR3 sequence reads: CATSRSGTEAFF. For the CDR3, the DNA is TGTGCCACCAGTCGCTCCGGGACTGAAGCTTTCTTT.

V gene TRBV9 combines with J gene TRBJ2-7; a weak D match, TRBD2 (6 bases). The germline CDR1 and CDR2 sequences are SGDLS and YYNGEE. The V and J ends lost 0 bases and 0 bases respectively, with 13 bases between them. CDR3 length: 16 residues. The CDR3 loop is CASSVDAGTISYEQYF. DNA of the CDR3: TGTGCCAGCAGCGTAGATGCGGGGACGATCTCCTACGAGCAGTACTTC. Variable domain in full (rest from reference TRBV9 and TRBJ2-7): DSGVTQTPKHLITATGQRVTLRCSPRSGDLSVYWYQQSLDQGLQFLIQYYNGEERAKGNILERFSAQQFPDLHSELNLSSLELGDSALYFCASSVDAGTISYEQYFGPGTRLTVT.

V and J are TRBV5-1 and TRBJ2-3; 9 positions match TRBD1. CDR3 size: 16 residues. The trim removed 3 bases at V and 1 base at J, leaving 6 bases unmatched. Germline CDR1 is SGHRS and CDR2 is YFSETQ. The DNA for the CDR3 is TGCGCCAGCAGCTCGACAGGGGGTTCGGGCACAGATACGCAGTATTTT. Protein product: CASSSTGGSGTDTQYF. Looking up the rest from reference TRBV5-1 and TRBJ2-3 gives the full variable domain: KAGVTQTPRYLIKTRGQQVTLSCSPISGHRSVSWYQQTPGQGLQFLFEYFSETQRNKGNFPGRFSGRQFSNSRSEMNVSTLELGDSALYLCASSSTGGSGTDTQYFGPGTRLTVL.

This clone was detected a few times. The J gene is TRBJ1-5, the V gene TRBV12-5; tentative D call: TRBD1 (6 bases). Germline lookup yields CDR1 LGHNT and CDR2 FRNRAP. This CDR3 contains 14 residues. Trimming removed 6 bases at V and 2 bases at J, with 11 bases between. CDR3 nucleotides: TGTGCTAGTGGCTCCTCAGGGGGCAATCAGCCCCAGCATTTT. Its translation is CASGSSGGNQPQHF. Full variable domain (missing parts from reference TRBV12-5 and TRBJ1-5): DARVTQTPRHKVTEMGQEVTMRCQPILGHNTVFWYRQTMMQGLELLAYFRNRAPLDDSGMPKDRFSAEMPDATLATLKIQPSEPRDSAVYFCASGSSGGNQPQHFGDGTRLSIL.

This clone turned up a few times. The V and J genes are TRBV5-4 and TRBJ1-5; a possible D gene is TRBD1 (5 bases). V lost 2 bases and J 4 bases, leaving 13 bases between the germline ends. Germline assignment: CDR1 SGHNT and CDR2 YYREEE (reference sequence). The CDR3 is 15 residues long. The DNA of the CDR3 is TGTGCCAGCAGCTTTTGGGGCCGCCGAAATCAGCCCCAGCATTTT. It is translated as CASSFWGRRNQPQHF.

V gene TRBV6-4 combines with J gene TRBJ2-1; D is perhaps TRBD1 (6 bases). This CDR3 is 15 amino acids long. V was shortened by 6 bases and J by 1 base, with 13 bases between the two germline ends. CDR1 MRHNA and CDR2 SNTAGT come from the germline V gene. The CDR3 region is CASSAQGTSYNEQFF. CDR3 nucleotide sequence: TGTGCCAGCAGCGCTCAGGGGACATCCTACAATGAGCAGTTCTTC.

V and J are TRBV10-1 and TRBJ1-3; D is undetermined. CDR1 is WNHNN, CDR2 SYGVQD, per germline (reference sequence). Trimming stripped 3 bases from V and 0 bases from J, with 3 bases between. The CDR3 consists of 13 residues. The CDR3 coding sequence is TGCGCCAGCAGTGATCACTCTGGAAACACCATATATTTT. It specifies CASSDHSGNTIYF.

This chain connects TRBV7-2 to TRBJ2-7, with TRBD1 matching 7 bases. The CDR3 consists of 15 residues. Germline loops: CDR1 SGHTA, CDR2 FQGNSA. Germline trimming cut 5 bases from V and 3 bases from J; bases unmatched to any gene: 10. As DNA, the CDR3 is TGTGCCAGCAGCCTCACACTGACAGGGAACTACGAGCAGTACTTC. Translated, it gives CASSLTLTGNYEQYF.

The chain links TRBV28 to TRBJ2-5; TRBD2 is a possible D gene (6 bases). V dropped 6 bases and J dropped 5 bases, with 16 bases sitting between them. CDR1 MDHEN and CDR2 SYDVKM come from the germline V gene. The CDR3 totals 14 residues. The CDR3 reads CASSTSLGSETQYF. For the CDR3, the DNA is TGTGCCAGCAGCACTAGCTTAGGATCCGAGACCCAGTACTTC.

Concerning this clone itself: The same CDR3 arises from other DNA sequences in this sample as well. The rearrangement links TRBV18 to TRBJ2-2; D call uncertain. CDR1 KGHSH and CDR2 LQKENI come from the germline V gene. The CDR3 length is 14 residues. V was shortened by 1 base and J by 1 base, with 4 bases between the two germline ends. The CDR3 DNA sequence: TGTGCCAGCTCACCACTTCAGAACACCGGGGAGCTGTTTTTT. Translation: CASSPLQNTGELFF.

The rearrangement joins TRBV6-4 to TRBJ2-2; no definite D call. With 5 bases removed from V and 5 bases from J, the gap between germline ends came to 9 bases. Germline V CDR1 and CDR2: MRHNA, SNTAGT. The CDR3 runs 13 residues. The chain's CDR3 is CASSQDETGELFF. The CDR3, as DNA: TGTGCCAGCAGTCAGGACGAGACCGGGGAGCTGTTTTTT.

The chain is built from TRBV7-2 and TRBJ1-1, with TRBD1 as a possible D gene (6 bases). The CDR3 covers 14 residues. V lost 5 bases and J 4 bases, leaving 14 bases between the germline ends. Per the germline V gene, CDR1 is SGHTA and CDR2 is FQGNSA. CDR3 nucleotide sequence: TGTGCCAGCAGCCCAAGAACAGGGTTCACTGAAGCTTTCTTT. Protein: CASSPRTGFTEAFF.